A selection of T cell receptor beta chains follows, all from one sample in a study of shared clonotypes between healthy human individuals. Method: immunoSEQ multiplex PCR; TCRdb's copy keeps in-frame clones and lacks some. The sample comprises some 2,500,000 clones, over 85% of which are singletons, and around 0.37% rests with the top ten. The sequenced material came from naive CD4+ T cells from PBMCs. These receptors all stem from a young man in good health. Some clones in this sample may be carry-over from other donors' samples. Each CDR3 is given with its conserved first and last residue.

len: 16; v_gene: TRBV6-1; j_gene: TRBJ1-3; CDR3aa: CASSETTTILGNTIYF
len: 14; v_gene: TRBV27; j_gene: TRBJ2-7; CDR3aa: CASRSLGQVYEQYF
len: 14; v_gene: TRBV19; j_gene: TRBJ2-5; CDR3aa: CASGDRGVEETQYF
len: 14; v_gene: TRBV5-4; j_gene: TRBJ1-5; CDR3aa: CASSVDRVNQPQHF
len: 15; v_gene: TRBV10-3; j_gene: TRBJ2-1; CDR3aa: CAISELAVDYNEQFF
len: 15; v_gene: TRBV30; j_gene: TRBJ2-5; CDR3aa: CAWLSPGTPWRAQYF
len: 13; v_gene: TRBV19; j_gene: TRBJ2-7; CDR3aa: CASMTLAGDEQYF
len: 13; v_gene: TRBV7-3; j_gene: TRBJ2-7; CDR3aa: CASSLQRSYEQYF
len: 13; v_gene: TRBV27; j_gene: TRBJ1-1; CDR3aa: CASSFLQDTEAFF
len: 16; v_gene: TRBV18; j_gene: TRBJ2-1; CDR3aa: CASSPQGAGGNNEQFF
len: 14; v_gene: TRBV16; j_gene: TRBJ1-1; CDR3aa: CASSRFSENTEAFF
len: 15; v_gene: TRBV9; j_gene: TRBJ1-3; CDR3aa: CASSAGTAGGNTIYF
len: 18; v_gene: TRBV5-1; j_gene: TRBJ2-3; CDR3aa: CASSLGTSGSGGADTQYF
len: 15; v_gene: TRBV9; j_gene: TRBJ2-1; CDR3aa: CASSVRLAGVYEQFF